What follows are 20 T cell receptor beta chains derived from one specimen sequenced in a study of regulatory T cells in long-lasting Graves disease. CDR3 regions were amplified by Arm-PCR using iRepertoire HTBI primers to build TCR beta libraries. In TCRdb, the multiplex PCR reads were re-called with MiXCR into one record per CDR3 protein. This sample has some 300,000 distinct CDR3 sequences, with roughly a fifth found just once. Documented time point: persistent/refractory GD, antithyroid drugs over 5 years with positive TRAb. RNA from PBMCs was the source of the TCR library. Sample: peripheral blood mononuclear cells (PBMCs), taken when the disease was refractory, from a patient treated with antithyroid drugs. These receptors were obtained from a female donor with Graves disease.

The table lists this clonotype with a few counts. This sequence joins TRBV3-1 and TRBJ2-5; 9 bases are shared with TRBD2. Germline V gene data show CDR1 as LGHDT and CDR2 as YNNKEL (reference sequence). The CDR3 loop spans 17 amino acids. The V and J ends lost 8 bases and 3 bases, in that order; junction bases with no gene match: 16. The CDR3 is CASYPHPVAGAEETQYF. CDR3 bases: TGTGCCAGCTACCCCCACCCTGTAGCGGGAGCGGAAGAGACCCAGTACTTC.

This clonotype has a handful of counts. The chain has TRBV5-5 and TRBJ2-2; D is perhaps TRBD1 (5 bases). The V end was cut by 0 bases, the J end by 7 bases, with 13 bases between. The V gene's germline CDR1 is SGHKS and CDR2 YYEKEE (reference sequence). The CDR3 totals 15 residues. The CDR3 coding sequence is TGTGCCAGCAGCTTGGAGGGTGCAGGGATCGGGGAGCTGTTTTTT. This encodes CASSLEGAGIGELFF. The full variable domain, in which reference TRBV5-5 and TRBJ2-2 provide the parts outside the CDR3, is DAGVTQSPTHLIKTRGQQVTLRCSPISGHKSVSWYQQVLGQGPQFIFQYYEKEERGRGNFPDRFSARQFPNYSSELNVNALLLGDSALYLCASSLEGAGIGELFFGEGSRLTVL.

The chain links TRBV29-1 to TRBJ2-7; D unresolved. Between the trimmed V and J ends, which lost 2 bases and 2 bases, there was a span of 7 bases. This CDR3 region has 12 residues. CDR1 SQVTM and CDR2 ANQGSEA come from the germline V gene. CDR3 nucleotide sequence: TGCAGCGTTGAAAAAACTCCCTACGAGCAGTACTTC. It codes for CSVEKTPYEQYF.

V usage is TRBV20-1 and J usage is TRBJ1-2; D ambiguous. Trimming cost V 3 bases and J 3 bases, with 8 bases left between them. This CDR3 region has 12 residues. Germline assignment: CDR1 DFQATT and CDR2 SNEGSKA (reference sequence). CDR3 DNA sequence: TGCAGTGCTAGCTGGGAGGACTATGGCTACACCTTC. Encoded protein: CSASWEDYGYTF.

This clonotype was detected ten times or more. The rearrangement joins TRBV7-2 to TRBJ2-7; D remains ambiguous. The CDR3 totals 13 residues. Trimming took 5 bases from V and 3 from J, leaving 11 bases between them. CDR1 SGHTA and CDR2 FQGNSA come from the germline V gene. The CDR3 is CASSQPPSYEQYF. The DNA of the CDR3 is TGTGCCAGCAGCCAGCCGCCTAGCTACGAGCAGTACTTC.

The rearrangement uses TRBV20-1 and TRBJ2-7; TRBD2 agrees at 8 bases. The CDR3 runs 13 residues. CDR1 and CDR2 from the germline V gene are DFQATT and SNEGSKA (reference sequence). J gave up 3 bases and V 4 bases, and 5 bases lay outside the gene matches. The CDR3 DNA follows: TGCAGTGCTACTCCGGGACTAGACTACGAGCAGTACTTC. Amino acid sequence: CSATPGLDYEQYF.

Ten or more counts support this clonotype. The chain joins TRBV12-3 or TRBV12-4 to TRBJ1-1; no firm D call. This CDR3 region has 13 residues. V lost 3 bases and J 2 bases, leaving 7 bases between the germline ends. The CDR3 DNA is TGTGCCAGCAGTTTCGCCATAAACACTGAAGCTTTCTTT. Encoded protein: CASSFAINTEAFF.

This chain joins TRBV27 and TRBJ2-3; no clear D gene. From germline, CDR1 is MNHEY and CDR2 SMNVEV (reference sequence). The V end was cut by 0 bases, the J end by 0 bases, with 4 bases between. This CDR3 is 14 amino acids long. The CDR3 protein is CASSLSVSTDTQYF. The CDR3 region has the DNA TGTGCCAGCAGTTTATCGGTCAGCACAGATACGCAGTATTTT.

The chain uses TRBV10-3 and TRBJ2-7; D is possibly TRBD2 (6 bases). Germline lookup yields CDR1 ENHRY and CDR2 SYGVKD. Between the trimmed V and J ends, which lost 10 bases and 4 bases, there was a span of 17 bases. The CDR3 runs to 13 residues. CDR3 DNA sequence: TGTGCCACCGGAGGGGCTCCGGGGTACGAGCAGTACTTC. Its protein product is CATGGAPGYEQYF.

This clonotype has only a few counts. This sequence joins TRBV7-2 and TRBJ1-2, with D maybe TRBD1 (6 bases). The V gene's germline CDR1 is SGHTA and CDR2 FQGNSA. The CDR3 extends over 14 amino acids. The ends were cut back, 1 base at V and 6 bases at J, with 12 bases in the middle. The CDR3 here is CASSLDVAGDGYTF. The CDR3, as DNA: TGTGCCAGCAGCTTAGATGTGGCAGGGGATGGCTACACCTTC.

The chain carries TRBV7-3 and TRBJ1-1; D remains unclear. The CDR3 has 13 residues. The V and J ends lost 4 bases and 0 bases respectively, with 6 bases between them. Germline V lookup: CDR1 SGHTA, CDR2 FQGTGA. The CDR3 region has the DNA TGTGCCAGCAGCTCAATTTTGAACACTGAAGCTTTCTTT. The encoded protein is CASSSILNTEAFF.

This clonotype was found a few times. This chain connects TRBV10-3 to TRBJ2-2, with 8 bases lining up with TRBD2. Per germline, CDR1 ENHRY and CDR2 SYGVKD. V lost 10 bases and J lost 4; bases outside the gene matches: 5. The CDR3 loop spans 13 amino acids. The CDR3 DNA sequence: TGTGCCACCTCCAGCGGGGGCACCGGGGAGCTGTTTTTT. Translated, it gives CATSSGGTGELFF.

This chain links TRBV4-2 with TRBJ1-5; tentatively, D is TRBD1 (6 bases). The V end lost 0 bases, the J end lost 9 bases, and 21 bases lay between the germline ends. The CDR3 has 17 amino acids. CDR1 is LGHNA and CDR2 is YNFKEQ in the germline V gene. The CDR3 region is CASSQDVPGEYQLPQHF. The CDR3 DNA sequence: TGTGCCAGCAGCCAAGATGTACCAGGGGAATATCAATTGCCCCAGCATTTT.

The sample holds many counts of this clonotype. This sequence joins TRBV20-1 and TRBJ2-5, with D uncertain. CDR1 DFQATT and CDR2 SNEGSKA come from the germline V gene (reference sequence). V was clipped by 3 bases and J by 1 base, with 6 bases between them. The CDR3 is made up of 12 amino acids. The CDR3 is CSASGAQETQYF. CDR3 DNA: TGCAGTGCTAGCGGTGCCCAAGAGACCCAGTACTTC.

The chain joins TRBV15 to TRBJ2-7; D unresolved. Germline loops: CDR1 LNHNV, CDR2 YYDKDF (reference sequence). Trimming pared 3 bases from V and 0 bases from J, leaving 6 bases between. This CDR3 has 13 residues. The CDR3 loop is CATSSRLSYEQYF. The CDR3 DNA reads TGTGCCACCAGCAGTAGACTCTCCTACGAGCAGTACTTC.

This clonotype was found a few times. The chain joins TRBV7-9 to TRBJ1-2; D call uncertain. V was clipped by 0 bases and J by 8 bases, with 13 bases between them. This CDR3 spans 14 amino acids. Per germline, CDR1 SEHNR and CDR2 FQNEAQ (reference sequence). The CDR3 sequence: CASSLARPVGGYTF. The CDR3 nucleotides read TGTGCCAGCAGCTTAGCGCGCCCCGTCGGGGGCTACACCTTC.

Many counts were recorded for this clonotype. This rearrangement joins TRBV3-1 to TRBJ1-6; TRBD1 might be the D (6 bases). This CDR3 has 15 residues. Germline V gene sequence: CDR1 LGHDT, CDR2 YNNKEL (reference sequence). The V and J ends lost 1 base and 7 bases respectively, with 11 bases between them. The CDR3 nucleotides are TGTGCCAGCAGCCAAGGTGGACAGAGAAATTCACCCCTCCACTTT. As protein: CASSQGGQRNSPLHF.

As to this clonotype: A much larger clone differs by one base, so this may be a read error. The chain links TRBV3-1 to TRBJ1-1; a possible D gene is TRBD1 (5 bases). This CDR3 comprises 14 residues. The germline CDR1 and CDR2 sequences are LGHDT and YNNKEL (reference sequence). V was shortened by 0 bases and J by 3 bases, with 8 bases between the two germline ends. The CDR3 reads CASSQEDKDTEAFF. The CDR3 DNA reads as TGTGCCAGCAGCCAAGAGGACAAGGACACTGAAGCTTTCTTT. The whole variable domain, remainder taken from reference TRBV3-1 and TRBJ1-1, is DTAVSQTPKYLVTQMGNDKSIKCEQNLGHDTMYWYKQDSKKFLKIMFSYNNKELIINETVPNRFSPKSPDKAHLNLHINSLELGDSAVYFCASSQEDKDTEAFFGQGTRLTVV.

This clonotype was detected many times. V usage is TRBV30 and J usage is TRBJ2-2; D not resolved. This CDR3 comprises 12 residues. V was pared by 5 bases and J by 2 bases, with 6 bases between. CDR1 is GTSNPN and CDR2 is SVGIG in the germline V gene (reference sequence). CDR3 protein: CAWGFNTGELFF. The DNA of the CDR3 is TGTGCCTGGGGTTTTAACACCGGGGAGCTGTTTTTT.

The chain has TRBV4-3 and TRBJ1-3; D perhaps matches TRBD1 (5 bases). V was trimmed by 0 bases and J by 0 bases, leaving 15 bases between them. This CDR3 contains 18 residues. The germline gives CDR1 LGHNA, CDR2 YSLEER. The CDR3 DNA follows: TGCGCCAGCAGCCAAGATATCGGGGGAAAGGGCTCTGGAAACACCATATATTTT. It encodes CASSQDIGGKGSGNTIYF.